These 21 T cell receptor beta chains share one sample of origin, sequenced in a study of blood T cells in healthy people across ages. The second PCR ran 7 to 11 cycles with a sample-barcoded 5' primer and J-beta primers. Using its own MiXCR run on the 5' RACE reads, TCRdb lists one record per CDR3 protein. The sample holds hundreds of thousands of distinct CDR3 sequences, 35% to 50% seen once. Sequenced input: blood. These receptors all come from a man at least 80 years old in good health.

The rearrangement joins TRBV5-1 to TRBJ2-3, with a possible D match to TRBD1 (6 bases). CDR3 length: 14 residues. Germline CDR1 is SGHRS and CDR2 is YFSETQ. V was shortened by 3 bases and J by 6 bases, with 14 bases between the two germline ends. CDR3 coding DNA: TGCGCCAGCAGCTGGTCCCAGGGGACCGATACGCAGTATTTT. Its translation is CASSWSQGTDTQYF.

This clonotype turned up a few times. This chain joins TRBV28 and TRBJ2-1, with 7 bases identical to TRBD2. V gave up 1 base and J gave up 7 bases; unmatched junction bases: 25. Germline CDR1 and CDR2: MDHEN and SYDVKM. The CDR3 covers 21 residues. Here the CDR3 reads CASSLYTRRASGMPWGNEQFF. The CDR3 DNA is TGTGCCAGCAGTTTATATACCCGCAGGGCCAGCGGGATGCCCTGGGGGAATGAGCAGTTCTTC. The entire variable domain, with the rest obtained from reference TRBV28 and TRBJ2-1, is as follows: DVKVTQSSRYLVKRTGEKVFLECVQDMDHENMFWYRQDPGLGLRLIYFSYDVKMKEKGDIPEGYSVSREKKERFSLILESASTNQTSMYLCASSLYTRRASGMPWGNEQFFGPGTRLTVL.

The count of this clonotype is one. The genes are TRBV20-1 and TRBJ2-1; 7 bases agree with TRBD1. V trimming: 6 bases; J trimming: 6 bases; junction bases outside the gene matches: 8. The CDR3 is made up of 13 amino acids. Per germline, CDR1 DFQATT and CDR2 SNEGSKA (reference sequence). The CDR3 DNA sequence: TGCAGTGCCGACAGGGCGAAACCCAATGAGCAGTTCTTC. Its translation: CSADRAKPNEQFF.

This clonotype was detected only a few times. V usage is TRBV6-1 and J usage is TRBJ1-5, with TRBD1 as a possible D gene (5 bases). The ends were cut back, 5 bases at V and 3 bases at J, with 14 bases in the middle. CDR3 size: 15 residues. Looked up from germline, CDR1 is MNHNS and CDR2 is SASEGT. Written as DNA, the CDR3 is TGTGCCAGCAGTAGGTGGGGCGAGATCAATCAGCCCCAGCATTTT. Encoded protein: CASSRWGEINQPQHF.

V gene TRBV7-9 combines with J gene TRBJ2-1, with 10 bases identical to TRBD2. This CDR3 is 16 amino acids long. Germline V gene sequence: CDR1 SEHNR, CDR2 FQNEAQ (reference sequence). Losses at the gene ends were 1 base for V and 2 bases for J; bases not matched to a gene: 2. The CDR3 is CASSLGTSGAYNEQFF. The CDR3, as DNA: TGTGCCAGCAGCTTAGGGACTAGCGGCGCCTACAATGAGCAGTTCTTC.

This clonotype was detected a few times. The V call is TRBV7-3, the J call TRBJ2-6, with D possibly matching TRBD1 (6 bases). There are 17 residues in the CDR3. V lost 2 bases to trimming and J lost 0 bases, with 11 bases between them. Germline values: CDR1 SGHTA, CDR2 FQGTGA. Here the CDR3 reads CASSLRTAGSGANVLTF. The CDR3 DNA reads as TGTGCCAGCAGCTTACGGACAGCCGGCTCTGGGGCCAACGTCCTGACTTTC.

The chain is built from TRBV7-2 and TRBJ2-4, with 7 bases identical to TRBD1. The last part of the DNA fits TRBJ2-7 better; the J call may be wrong. Germline CDR1 reads SGHTA; CDR2 reads FQGNSA. The CDR3 length is 15 residues. The CDR3 DNA is TGTGCCAGCAGACCTGGTCCACAGGGGATCGGCGAGCAGTACTTC. It is translated as CASRPGPQGIGEQYF.

A remark on this clonotype: Its ends do not fully match the called genes, so a read error is possible. The chain uses TRBV5-4 and TRBJ2-6; 7 nucleotides match TRBD2. The germline gives CDR1 SGHNT, CDR2 YYREEE (reference sequence). The CDR3 is made up of 18 amino acids. CDR3 region: CASRLGGGGLSGANVLTF. DNA of the CDR3: TGTGCCAGCAGGTTGGGAGGCGGGGGATTATCTGGGGCCAACGTCCTGACTTTC.

This clonotype was counted a few times. The chain carries TRBV5-1 and TRBJ2-7, with 12 bases that match TRBD1. Germline CDR1 reads SGHRS; CDR2 reads YFSETQ. This CDR3 has 16 residues. Trimming removed 1 base from V and 5 bases from J; junction bases left unmatched: 7. In nucleotides, the CDR3 is TGCGCCAGCAGCTTGTCCACCGGGACAGGGGGCCACGAGCAGTACTTC. Protein product: CASSLSTGTGGHEQYF.

The rearrangement joins TRBV7-8 to TRBJ1-6; possibly TRBD1 for D (6 bases). Germline V gene lookup returns CDR1 SGHVS and CDR2 FQNEAQ. V dropped 7 bases and J dropped 11 bases, with 18 bases sitting between them. CDR3 length: 14 residues. CDR3 nucleotides: TGTGCCAGCACTATCGCAGGGGTTGGGACACCCCTCCACTTT. Amino acid sequence: CASTIAGVGTPLHF.

The chain carries TRBV5-1 and TRBJ2-1; 8 bases are shared with TRBD1. This CDR3 has 16 residues. J lost 5 bases, V lost 0 bases, and 7 bases had no gene match. CDR1 and CDR2 (germline): SGHRS, YFSETQ. Here the CDR3 DNA reads TGCGCCAGCAGCTTGGGGGACAGGAAAGGACACAATGAGCAGTTCTTC. Its translation is CASSLGDRKGHNEQFF. The variable domain in full, with the rest retrieved from reference TRBV5-1 and TRBJ2-1, is KAGVTQTPRYLIKTRGQQVTLSCSPISGHRSVSWYQQTPGQGLQFLFEYFSETQRNKGNFPGRFSGRQFSNSRSEMNVSTLELGDSALYLCASSLGDRKGHNEQFFGPGTRLTVL.

Note on this clonotype: A read error may account for a junction end that differs from germline. The genes are TRBV27 and TRBJ1-6, with 7 positions matching TRBD1. This CDR3 region has 15 residues. The germline CDR1 and CDR2 sequences are MNHEY and SMNVEV (reference sequence). CDR3 region: CASTDRAVGFGPPHF. Written as DNA, the CDR3 is TGTGCCAGCACCGACAGGGCGGTGGGGTTCGGGCCCCCCCACTTT.

This clonotype was counted ten times or more. The chain recombines TRBV15 with TRBJ2-3, with D perhaps TRBD1 (6 bases). Per germline, CDR1 LNHNV and CDR2 YYDKDF (reference sequence). The CDR3 consists of 14 residues. V lost 0 bases to trimming and J lost 3 bases, with 7 bases between them. The CDR3 coding sequence is TGTGCCACCAGCAGAGAGCAGGGGACAGATACGCAGTATTTT. As protein: CATSREQGTDTQYF.

This clonotype was seen ten or more times. The V and J genes are TRBV29-1 and TRBJ2-1; D possibly corresponds to TRBD1 (7 bases). The V and J ends lost 6 bases and 9 bases respectively, with 18 bases between them. Germline assignment: CDR1 SQVTM and CDR2 ANQGSEA. This CDR3 is 13 amino acids long. The chain's CDR3 is CSVTDQGGTEQFF. In DNA, the CDR3 is TGCAGCGTGACGGATCAGGGGGGCACTGAGCAGTTCTTC.

In its sample, this clonotype was seen many times. The chain couples TRBV24-1 to TRBJ2-7; D unresolved. Germline V gene lookup returns CDR1 KGHDR and CDR2 SFDVKD. CDR3 length equals 15 residues. V was pared by 6 bases and J by 0 bases, with 14 bases between. CDR3 in amino acids: CATSPSSTSSYEQYF. The CDR3, as DNA: TGTGCCACCAGTCCATCGTCCACCAGCTCCTACGAGCAGTACTTC.

In its sample, this clonotype was seen a few times. The chain recombines TRBV5-1 with TRBJ2-3, with TRBD2 matching 13 bases. J gave up 7 bases and V 7 bases, and 6 bases lay outside the gene matches. CDR3 length equals 14 residues. Germline V gene data show CDR1 as SGHRS and CDR2 as YFSETQ. The CDR3 sequence: CASGTSGGGYTQYF. The CDR3 DNA is TGCGCCAGCGGAACTAGCGGGGGGGGCTATACGCAGTATTTT.

This clonotype was counted a few times. J is TRBJ2-7 and V is TRBV5-1, with D maybe TRBD1 (7 bases). In germline, CDR1 is SGHRS, CDR2 YFSETQ. V lost 6 bases to trimming and J lost 5 bases, with 15 bases between them. CDR3 size: 13 residues. The chain's CDR3 is CASTRDSTHEQYF. DNA of the CDR3: TGCGCCAGCACGCGGGACAGTACCCACGAGCAGTACTTC.

V usage is TRBV5-1 and J usage is TRBJ2-7, with 7 positions matching TRBD2. The CDR3 consists of 14 residues. Unmatched junction bases numbered 8, after V lost 5 bases and J lost 3 bases. The germline V gene encodes CDR1 SGHRS and CDR2 YFSETQ. The CDR3 loop is CASRENWGGYEQYF. CDR3 nucleotides: TGCGCCAGCAGAGAGAACTGGGGGGGCTACGAGCAGTACTTC.

The chain carries TRBV11-2 and TRBJ1-2; 7 nucleotides match TRBD1. The CDR3 covers 17 residues. Looked up from germline, CDR1 is SGHAT and CDR2 is FQNNGV. Losses at the gene ends were 1 base for V and 5 bases for J; bases not matched to a gene: 13. The CDR3 loop reads CASSLATGDSRSYGYTF. The CDR3, as DNA: TGTGCCAGCAGCTTAGCGACCGGGGACAGCCGGTCTTATGGCTACACCTTC.

The J gene is TRBJ2-1, the V gene TRBV20-1; 9 bases line up with TRBD2. Germline V lookup: CDR1 DFQATT, CDR2 SNEGSKA (reference sequence). Trimming at V came to 5 bases and at J to 5 bases, leaving 10 bases not matched to a gene. The CDR3 totals 15 residues. CDR3 DNA sequence: TGCAGTGCTGACCCCGGACTAGCGACCCACAATGAGCAGTTCTTC. This gives the protein CSADPGLATHNEQFF.

The table lists this clonotype with a count of one. The rearrangement uses TRBV12-3 or TRBV12-4 and TRBJ2-2; D may be TRBD2 (6 bases). The V end lost 3 bases, the J end lost 7 bases, and 15 bases lay between the germline ends. The CDR3 loop spans 15 amino acids. The CDR3 bases are TGTGCCAGCAGTTTTGGCGCGGCGGAGGGCGGGGAGCTGTTTTTT. Residues: CASSFGAAEGGELFF.